This paragraph covers one TCR beta chain sequence. A junction end diverges from the germline sequence, so it may reflect a read error. The same CDR3 can be traced to other DNA sequences in this sample. The CDR3 has 15 residues. Germline loops: CDR1 LNHDA, CDR2 SQIVND (reference sequence). This table comes from immunoSEQ multiplex PCR, and its TCRdb copy is limited to in-frame clones, with some not included. The sample shows about 29,000 clones, around nine tenths of them seen only once. This entry comes from a study of control samples from healthy donors and cancer patients. Sequencing used formalin-fixed, paraffin-embedded tissue. The chain is built from TRBV19 and TRBJ1-2, with D uncertain. This clonotype was obtained from a female donor with melanoma. CDR3 sequence (DNA): TGTGCCAGTAGTATAGAGGGTCCAAGGAGCTATGGCTATACCTTC. This codes for CASSIEGPRSYGYTF.